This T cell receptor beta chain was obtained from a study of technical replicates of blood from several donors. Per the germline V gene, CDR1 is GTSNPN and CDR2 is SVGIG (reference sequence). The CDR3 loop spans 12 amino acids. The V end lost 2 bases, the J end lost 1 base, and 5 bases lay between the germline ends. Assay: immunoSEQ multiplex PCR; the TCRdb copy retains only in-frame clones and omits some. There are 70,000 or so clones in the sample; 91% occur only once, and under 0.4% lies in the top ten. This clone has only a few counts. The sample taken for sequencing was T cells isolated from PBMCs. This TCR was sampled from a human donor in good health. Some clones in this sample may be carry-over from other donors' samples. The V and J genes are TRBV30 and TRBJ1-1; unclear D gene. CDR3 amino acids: CAWSPWNTEAFF. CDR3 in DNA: TGTGCCTGGAGTCCGTGGAACACTGAAGCTTTCTTT.